Listed here is a single TCR beta chain. This sample is part of a study of blood T cell repertoires in COVID-19. As for the study in general: There were acute and convalescent COVID-19 samples, and they came from the United States, Italy and Spain. T cells, B-cell-depleted T cells, or PBMCs provided the cDNA or gDNA that served as material.

Authors' analysis steps: The authors estimated nucleated cell counts from reference gene primer amplification. The method was immunoSEQ multiplex PCR; TCRdb's version includes in-frame clones alone and lacks a portion of them. The DNA gave D and trimming, while V, J and clone size come from that table. The data contain 300,000 to 400,000 clones, around 90% of them singletons. The CDR3 is made up of 19 amino acids. Unmatched junction bases numbered 22, after V lost 5 bases and J lost 5 bases. The germline gives CDR1 MDHEN, CDR2 SYDVKM. This chain joins TRBV28 and TRBJ1-2; 8 bases align to TRBD1. The TCR comes from a human donor in a cohort sampled during active COVID-19. The sample taken for sequencing was peripheral blood. CDR3 bases: TGTGCCAGCAGTGAAAGACGAACTGTGCGGACAGGGAGGTGGTATGGCTACACCTTC. Protein: CASSERRTVRTGRWYGYTF.